One sample yielded the 11 T cell receptor beta chains listed below, sequenced in a study of vaccination effects on CD4 cells after COVID-19. What these receptors recognize is not known. Following an approximately 9-day culture, CD4+ T cells were purified. Here immunoSEQ multiplex PCR was the method, and the copy in TCRdb shows in-frame clones only, minus some. Of tens of thousands of clones in the sample, 60% to 80% were seen once. The source was CD4+ T cells from PBMCs cultured without peptide, collected before COVID-19 vaccination. The receptors derive from a human donor who received a COVID-19 vaccine.

V gene TRBV3-1 (or the pseudogene TRBV3-2) combines with J gene TRBJ2-2, with 8 bases lining up with TRBD2. The CDR3 covers 17 residues. Germline V gene sequence: CDR1 LGHDT, CDR2 YNNKEL (reference sequence). The ends lost 4 bases at V and 3 bases at J; junction bases unmatched: 10. The CDR3 DNA is TGTGCCAGCAGCCTTACCGGGGGGGGCCGTCACACCGGGGAGCTGTTTTTT. This gives the protein CASSLTGGGRHTGELFF.

J is TRBJ1-2 and V is TRBV19; no clear D gene. Trimming removed 3 bases from V and 1 base from J, with 12 bases in between. The germline CDR1 and CDR2 sequences are LNHDA and SQIVND (reference sequence). CDR3 length: 15 amino acids. The CDR3 reads CASSMALEYNYGYTF. The CDR3 region has the DNA TGTGCCAGTAGTATGGCCCTGGAGTATAACTATGGCTACACCTTC.

This clone appeared many times. This CDR3 is CASSAQNNQPQHF. The CDR3 DNA reads TGTGCCAGCTCCGCACAGAACAATCAGCCCCAGCATTTT. The chain employs TRBV2 and TRBJ1-5; D gene ambiguous. There are 13 residues in the CDR3. CDR1 SNHLY and CDR2 FYNNEI come from the germline V gene. Trimming removed 8 bases from V and 3 bases from J, with 11 bases in between.

V usage is TRBV18 and J usage is TRBJ1-2, with a weak D call TRBD1 (5 bases). The CDR3 consists of 14 residues. Trimming left V 1 base short and J 8 bases short, with 14 bases between. The germline V gene has CDR1 KGHSH and CDR2 LQKENI. For the CDR3, the DNA is TGTGCCAGCTCACCACTTAGGGAGGGGCGCGGCTACACCTTC. It is translated as CASSPLREGRGYTF.

The chain employs TRBV3-1 (or the pseudogene TRBV3-2) and TRBJ1-1; the match to TRBD1 covers 11 bases. CDR1 LGHDT and CDR2 YNNKEL come from the germline V gene (reference sequence). The CDR3 length is 13 residues. Trimming cost V 6 bases and J 6 bases; bases outside gene matches: 3. This CDR3 reads CASSLGQGAEAFF. The CDR3 coding sequence is TGTGCCAGCAGTCTGGGACAGGGGGCTGAAGCTTTCTTT.

V and J are TRBV19 and TRBJ1-1; D gene unclear. This CDR3 contains 11 residues. The V and J ends lost 8 bases and 10 bases respectively, with 14 bases between them. CDR1 is LNHDA and CDR2 is SQIVND in the germline V gene (reference sequence). The CDR3 is CASRATWVAFF. The CDR3 DNA reads as TGTGCCAGTCGGGCCACCTGGGTAGCTTTCTTT.

This clone was seen more than once but under ten times. The same CDR3 arises from other DNA sequences in this sample as well. The chain has TRBV28 and TRBJ1-4; D gene unclear. The germline gives CDR1 MDHEN, CDR2 SYDVKM. Trimming removed 2 bases from V and 5 bases from J, with 3 bases in between. This CDR3 region has 12 residues. The CDR3 protein is CASSLRNEKLFF. The CDR3 region has the DNA TGTGCCAGCAGTTTAAGGAATGAAAAACTGTTTTTT. Filled out from reference TRBV28 and TRBJ1-4, the complete variable domain reads DVKVTQSSRYLVKRTGEKVFLECVQDMDHENMFWYRQDPGLGLRLIYFSYDVKMKEKGDIPEGYSVSREKKERFSLILESASTNQTSMYLCASSLRNEKLFFGSGTQLSVL.

This clone was counted a few times. The chain has TRBV6-5 and TRBJ1-5; D is ambiguous. Germline CDR1 and CDR2: MNHEY and SVGAGI. Trimming left V 6 bases short and J 7 bases short, with 19 bases between. The CDR3 contains 15 residues. CDR3 coding DNA: TGTGCCAGCAGACCAGGCATCGGGTTGCGGCAGCCCCAGCATTTT. It specifies CASRPGIGLRQPQHF.

The table lists this clone with a count of one. CDR3 residues: CASSSLDRQETQYF. CDR3 coding DNA: TGTGCCAGCAGCTCCCTAGACAGACAAGAGACCCAGTACTTC. The chain carries TRBV5-6 and TRBJ2-5, with D possibly TRBD1 on 5 matching bases. The CDR3 consists of 14 residues. Germline V gives CDR1 SGHDT, CDR2 YYEEEE. The V end was cut by 3 bases, the J end by 2 bases, with 11 bases between.

The chain joins TRBV7-9 to TRBJ2-2, with 7 bases matching TRBD1. V was clipped by 1 base and J by 2 bases; unmatched bases: 4. The CDR3 is 16 residues long. The germline V gene encodes CDR1 SEHNR and CDR2 FQNEAQ (reference sequence). The CDR3 nucleotides are TGTGCCAGCAGCTTAGGGGACAGCCTTAACACCGGGGAGCTGTTTTTT. Its translation is CASSLGDSLNTGELFF.

The chain employs TRBV28 and TRBJ2-5; 9 positions match TRBD1. V shed 4 bases, J shed 5 bases, and the junction held 8 bases outside the gene matches. Germline CDR1 is MDHEN and CDR2 is SYDVKM. This CDR3 region has 15 residues. This CDR3 reads CASSSPGQGRETQYF. DNA for the CDR3: TGTGCCAGCAGTTCCCCTGGACAGGGGCGGGAGACCCAGTACTTC.